This TCR beta chain was captured in a study of T cell responses to AZD1222 COVID-19 vaccine. Study details: Analysis merged second doses at about 4 or about 12 weeks.

Turning to this clone: Its antigen is unidentified. This sample also contains other DNA sequences that code for the same CDR3.

Study-level points and caveats: An increase in Spike-specific TCR breadth and depth was observed after two AZD1222 doses. Seropositive status at baseline applied to only six AZD1222 recipients.

The CDR3 has 15 residues. CDR1 is SEHNR and CDR2 is FQNEAQ in the germline V gene (reference sequence). V was shortened by 1 base and J by 7 bases, with 13 bases between the two germline ends. This table comes from immunoSEQ multiplex PCR, and its TCRdb copy is limited to in-frame clones, with some not included. This table holds over 95,000 clones, 85% to 90% found once. The sequence came from an adult in good health. J is TRBJ1-4 and V is TRBV7-9; D gene ambiguous. Sequenced here: peripheral blood, sampled on day 0 of AZD1222 vaccination. As DNA, the CDR3 is TGTGCCAGCAGCTTAGAGGGCAGTGGAGGTGAAAAACTGTTTTTT. It translates to CASSLEGSGGEKLFF. The full variable domain, with the rest looked up from reference TRBV7-9 and TRBJ1-4, is DTGVSQNPRHKITKRGQNVTFRCDPISEHNRLYWYRQTLGQGPEFLTYFQNEAQLEKSRLLSDRFSAERPKGSFSTLEIQRTEQGDSAMYLCASSLEGSGGEKLFFGSGTQLSVL.